This entry lists 5 T cell receptor beta chains sequenced from one sample in a study of radiotherapy plus CTLA-4 blockade in lung cancer. TCRdb's table, derived via immunoSEQ multiplex PCR, lists solely in-frame clones and lacks some. In the table there are around 70,000 clones, 60% to 80% of which are singletons. Sample: peripheral blood, taken from a patient treated with radiotherapy plus ipilimumab. These receptors all come from a human donor with non-small cell lung cancer whose response to radiotherapy plus ipilimumab could not be evaluated. Some clones in this sample may be carry-over from other donors' samples.

The chain employs TRBV19 and TRBJ2-7; D not certain. V lost 4 bases, J lost 2 bases, and 18 bases lay in between. CDR3 size: 16 residues. Germline CDR1 LNHDA, CDR2 SQIVND (reference sequence). CDR3 protein: CASSKGRRTWPYEQYF. In DNA, the CDR3 is TGTGCCAGTAGTAAAGGAAGGAGAACGTGGCCCTACGAGCAGTACTTC.

There are a few counts of this clone. The chain recombines TRBV27 with TRBJ2-1; TRBD2 agrees at 11 bases. The CDR3 contains 19 residues. CDR1 MNHEY and CDR2 SMNVEV come from the germline V gene (reference sequence). The V gene end was trimmed by 5 bases and the J gene end by 4 bases; junction bases not matched to a gene: 16. CDR3 bases: TGTGCCAGCAGTCCCTTGCTAGCGGGGGGCGATGTGGGATACAATGAGCAGTTCTTC. As protein: CASSPLLAGGDVGYNEQFF.

This clone has only one observation. The CDR3: CASSPPGGPHNEQFF. CDR3 sequence (DNA): TGTGCCAGCAGCCCGCCGGGGGGGCCCCACAATGAGCAGTTCTTC. J is TRBJ2-1 and V is TRBV5-6; 8 nucleotides agree with TRBD2. The CDR3 totals 15 residues. The germline CDR1 and CDR2 sequences are SGHDT and YYEEEE. J gave up 5 bases and V 4 bases, and 8 bases lay outside the gene matches. Together with reference TRBV5-6 and TRBJ2-1, the CDR3 gives the full variable domain: DAGVTQSPTHLIKTRGQQVTLRCSPKSGHDTVSWYQQALGQGPQFIFQYYEEEERQRGNFPDRFSGHQFPNYSSELNVNALLLGDSALYLCASSPPGGPHNEQFFGPGTRLTVL.

The genes are TRBV11-2 and TRBJ2-7; D is ambiguous. There are 14 residues in the CDR3. The V end lost 1 base, the J end lost 5 bases, and 12 bases lay between the germline ends. Germline CDR1 is SGHAT and CDR2 is FQNNGV. Here the CDR3 DNA reads TGTGCCAGCAGCTTAGGATCAACAGCCAACGAGCAGTACTTC. Translated: CASSLGSTANEQYF.

The J gene is TRBJ1-5, the V gene TRBV28; D possibly corresponds to TRBD1 (5 bases). Germline-derived CDR1 and CDR2 are MDHEN and SYDVKM. CDR3 length equals 15 residues. The V end was cut by 4 bases, the J end by 1 base, with 11 bases between. The DNA for the CDR3 is TGTGCCAGCAGTTGGGGGACTGAGAGCAATCAGCCCCAGCATTTT. Translation: CASSWGTESNQPQHF.